Listed below are T cell receptor beta chains from one sample, sequenced in a study of chronic HIV infection and antiretroviral therapy. Via MiXCR, TCRdb re-called the 5' RACE reads, giving one row per CDR3 protein. The sample has about 31,000 distinct CDR3 sequences, roughly 9.1% seen once. Sequencing used peripheral blood. The source is an adult who had HIV and had not received antiretroviral therapy, or was an uninfected healthy control (not recorded which). The conserved cysteine and the conserved F or W are not part of the CDR3 here.

j_gene	v_gene	CDR3aa
TRBJ1-2	TRBV29-1	SVVIRGDRAGYT
TRBJ2-3	TRBV7-2	ASRTSGTDTQY
TRBJ2-7	TRBV7-9	ASSPPSGRVREQY
TRBJ1-1	TRBV20-1	SARLTAMNTEAF
TRBJ2-6	TRBV12-5	ASGLVALGANVLT
TRBJ2-3	TRBV2	ASSDGTDTQY
TRBJ2-2	TRBV9	ASSITTGAPLAKNTGELF
TRBJ1-2	TRBV7-2	ASSLSSYGYT
TRBJ1-5	TRBV6-6	ASSYRRSNQPQH
TRBJ2-3	TRBV15	ATSRTSGGADTQY
TRBJ1-5	TRBV29-1	SVLEGSTGGAGQPQH
TRBJ1-1	TRBV3-1	ASSQVPGAGRNTEAF
TRBJ1-2	TRBV20-1	SAGGPVYGYT
TRBJ2-4	TRBV9	ASSVGGGKEAKNIQY
TRBJ1-6	TRBV6-6	ASSYSPWDYNSPLH
TRBJ2-7	TRBV27	ASSEDGVGREQY
TRBJ2-3	TRBV6-5	ASSPGTSSSTDTQY
TRBJ1-1	TRBV29-1	SAQLPLNTEAF
TRBJ2-6	TRBV6-4	ASSDTGTSSSGANVLT
TRBJ2-7	TRBV29-1	SVETNTGTGGRRSSYEQY
TRBJ2-2	TRBV7-9	ASSLFGQNTGELF
TRBJ2-1	TRBV14	ASSQVVNSERYNEQF
TRBJ2-6	TRBV2	ASTGTTSGANVLT
TRBJ2-2	TRBV7-2	ASSLGLAGGYDGELF
TRBJ1-5	TRBV7-9	ASSLDRGNQPQH
TRBJ1-2	TRBV6-2/TRBV6-3	ATTQGPKGYT
TRBJ1-5	TRBV6-2/TRBV6-3	ASSYGTENQPQH
TRBJ1-2	TRBV6-6	ASEQGAELYGDT
TRBJ2-3	TRBV7-2	ASSLMHTDTQY
TRBJ2-7	TRBV2	ASSRQDVISYEQY
TRBJ2-7	TRBV28	ASSFTERGEQY
TRBJ1-1	TRBV7-3	ASSLTGSTEAF
TRBJ2-7	TRBV6-1	ASSEGEAVSYEQY
TRBJ2-1	TRBV29-1	SVDGTSGGSSYNEQF
TRBJ1-2	TRBV4-1	ASSQRRDTYGYT
TRBJ2-7	TRBV4-2	ASSQEGPAGGSYEQY
TRBJ1-2	TRBV29-1	SVQTDRVAGYT
TRBJ2-6	TRBV9	ASSVEGAGANVLT
TRBJ2-7	TRBV6-6	ASSSLQRAVRSYEQY
TRBJ2-3	TRBV2	ASSSQGGTDTQY
TRBJ1-1	TRBV27	ASSLGRMNTEAF
TRBJ2-7	TRBV25-1	ASSDPYEQY
TRBJ2-1	TRBV29-1	SVGTVGSYNEQF
TRBJ1-3	TRBV27	ASSFRGTSGNTIY
TRBJ1-1	TRBV27	ASSFRGGNTEAF
TRBJ1-1	TRBV9	ASSPPGGTEAF
TRBJ1-2	TRBV4-1	ASSQDSEPDGYT
TRBJ2-5	TRBV29-1	SVLPRLADQETQY
TRBJ2-3	TRBV2	ASIPIASGTSTDTQY
TRBJ2-5	TRBV4-3	ASSQDRLGETQY
TRBJ1-1	TRBV9	ASSVEEGMNTEAF
TRBJ1-2	TRBV29-1	SVKGQSNYGYT